Below are 3 T cell receptor beta chains sequenced from a single sample in a study of cytomegalovirus exposure and HLA in healthy donors. The PCR was carried out with 60 Vbeta primers and 13 Jbeta primers. Assay used: immunoSEQ multiplex PCR; TCRdb lists only in-frame clones, some missing. Of 180,000 or so clones listed, over 70% are singletons. The sequenced sample was PBMCs. These receptors came from a female donor in good health and CMV-seronegative.

The CDR3 sequence is CAISEPDEGVGYTF. CDR3 DNA: TGTGCCATCAGTGAGCCGGACGAGGGCGTCGGCTACACCTTC. This rearrangement joins TRBV10-3 to TRBJ1-2; D is undetermined. CDR1 ENHRY and CDR2 SYGVKD come from the germline V gene. The CDR3 extends over 14 amino acids. V was trimmed by 2 bases and J by 8 bases, leaving 15 bases between them.

This clone has more than one count but fewer than ten. CDR3 protein: CASSPLGGSNQPQHF. The CDR3 region has the DNA TGTGCCAGCTCACCCCTGGGGGGGAGCAATCAGCCCCAGCATTTT. The rearrangement uses TRBV18 and TRBJ1-5; weak D call: TRBD1 (5 bases). CDR1 is KGHSH, CDR2 LQKENI, per germline. Trimming stripped 3 bases from V and 1 base from J, with 10 bases between. The CDR3 is made up of 15 amino acids.

This chain links TRBV7-6 with TRBJ1-2; no definite D call. The V end was cut by 2 bases, the J end by 2 bases, with 6 bases between. The CDR3 has 13 amino acids. CDR1 is SGHVS and CDR2 is FNYEAQ in the germline V gene. CDR3 loop: CASSLLKNYGYTF. The DNA of the CDR3 is TGTGCCAGCAGCTTACTAAAAAACTATGGCTACACCTTC. Filled out from reference TRBV7-6 and TRBJ1-2, the complete variable domain reads GAGVSQSPRYKVTKRGQDVALRCDPISGHVSLYWYRQALGQGPEFLTYFNYEAQQDKSGLPNDRFSAERPEGSISTLTIQRTEQRDSAMYRCASSLLKNYGYTFGSGTRLTVV.